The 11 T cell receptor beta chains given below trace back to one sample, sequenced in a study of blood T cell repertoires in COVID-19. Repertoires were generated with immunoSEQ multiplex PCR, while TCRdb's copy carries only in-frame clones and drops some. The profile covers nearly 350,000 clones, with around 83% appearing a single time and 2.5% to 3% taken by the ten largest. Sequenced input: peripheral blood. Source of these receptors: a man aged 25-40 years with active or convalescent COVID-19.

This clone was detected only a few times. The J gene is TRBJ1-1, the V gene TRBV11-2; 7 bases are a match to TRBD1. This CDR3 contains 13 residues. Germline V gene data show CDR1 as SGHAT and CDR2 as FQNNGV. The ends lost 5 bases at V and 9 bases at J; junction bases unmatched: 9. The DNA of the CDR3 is TGTGCCAGCAGCGCAAACCAACAGGGGAAAGCTTTCTTT. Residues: CASSANQQGKAFF. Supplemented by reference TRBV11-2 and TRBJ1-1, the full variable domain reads EAGVAQSPRYKIIEKRQSVAFWCNPISGHATLYWYQQILGQGPKLLIQFQNNGVVDDSQLPKDRFSAERLKGVDSTLKIQPAKLEDSAVYLCASSANQQGKAFFGQGTRLTVV.

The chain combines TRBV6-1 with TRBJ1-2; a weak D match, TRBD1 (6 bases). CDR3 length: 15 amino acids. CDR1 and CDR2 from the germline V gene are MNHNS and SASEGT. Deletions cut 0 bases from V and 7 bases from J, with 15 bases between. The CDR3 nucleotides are TGTGCCAGCAGTGAAGCCGAGACAGGCTACAGTGGCTACACCTTC. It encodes CASSEAETGYSGYTF.

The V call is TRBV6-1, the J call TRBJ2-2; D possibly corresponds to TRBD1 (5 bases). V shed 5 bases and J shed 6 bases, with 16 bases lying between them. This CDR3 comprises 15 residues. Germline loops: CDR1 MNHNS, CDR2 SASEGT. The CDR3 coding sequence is TGTGCCAGCAGTAATTTTCAAGGGGCCTCCGGGGAGCTGTTTTTT. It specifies CASSNFQGASGELFF.

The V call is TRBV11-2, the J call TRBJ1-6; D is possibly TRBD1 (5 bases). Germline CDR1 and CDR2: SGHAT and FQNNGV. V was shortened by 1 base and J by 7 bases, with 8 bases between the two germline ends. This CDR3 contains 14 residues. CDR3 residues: CASSLGSGNSPLHF. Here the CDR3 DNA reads TGTGCCAGCAGCTTAGGGTCAGGGAATTCACCCCTCCACTTT. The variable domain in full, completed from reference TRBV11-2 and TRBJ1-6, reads EAGVAQSPRYKIIEKRQSVAFWCNPISGHATLYWYQQILGQGPKLLIQFQNNGVVDDSQLPKDRFSAERLKGVDSTLKIQPAKLEDSAVYLCASSLGSGNSPLHFGNGTRLTVT.

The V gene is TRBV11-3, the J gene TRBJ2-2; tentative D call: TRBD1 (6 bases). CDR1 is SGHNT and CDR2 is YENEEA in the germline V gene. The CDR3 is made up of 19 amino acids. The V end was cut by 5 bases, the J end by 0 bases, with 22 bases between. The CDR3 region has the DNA TGTGCCAGCAGCGGCTGGACAGCGCAACCGTTCGCGAACACCGGGGAGCTGTTTTTT. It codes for CASSGWTAQPFANTGELFF.

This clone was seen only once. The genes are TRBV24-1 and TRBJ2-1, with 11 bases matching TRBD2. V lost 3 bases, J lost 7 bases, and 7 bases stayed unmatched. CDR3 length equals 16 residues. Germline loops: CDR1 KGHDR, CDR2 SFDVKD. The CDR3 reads CATSDRTSGSLNEQFF. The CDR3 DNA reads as TGTGCCACCAGTGATCGAACTAGCGGGAGCTTGAATGAGCAGTTCTTC.

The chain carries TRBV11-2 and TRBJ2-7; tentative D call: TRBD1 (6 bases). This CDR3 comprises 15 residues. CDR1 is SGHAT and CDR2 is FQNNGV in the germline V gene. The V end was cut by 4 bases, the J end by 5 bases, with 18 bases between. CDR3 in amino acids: CASSSSRGRGNEQYF. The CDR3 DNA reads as TGTGCCAGCAGCTCCTCCAGGGGTAGGGGAAACGAGCAGTACTTC.

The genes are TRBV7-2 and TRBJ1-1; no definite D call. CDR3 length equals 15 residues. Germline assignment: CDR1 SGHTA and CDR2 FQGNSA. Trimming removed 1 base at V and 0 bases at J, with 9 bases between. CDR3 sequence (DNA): TGTGCCAGCAGCTTAGTCGGCGGGATGAACACTGAAGCTTTCTTT. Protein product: CASSLVGGMNTEAFF.

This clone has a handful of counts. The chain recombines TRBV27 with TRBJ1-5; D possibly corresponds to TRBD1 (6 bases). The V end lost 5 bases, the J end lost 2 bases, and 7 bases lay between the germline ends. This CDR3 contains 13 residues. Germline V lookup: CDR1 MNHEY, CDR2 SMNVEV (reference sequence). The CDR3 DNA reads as TGTGCCAGCAGTGCAGGGGGCAATCAGCCCCAGCATTTT. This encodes CASSAGGNQPQHF.

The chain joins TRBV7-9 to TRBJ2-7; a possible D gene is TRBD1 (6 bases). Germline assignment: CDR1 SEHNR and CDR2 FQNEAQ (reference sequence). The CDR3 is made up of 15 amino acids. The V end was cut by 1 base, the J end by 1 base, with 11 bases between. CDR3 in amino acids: CASSLGPQGSYEQYF. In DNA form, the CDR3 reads TGTGCCAGCAGCTTAGGCCCCCAGGGGTCCTACGAGCAGTACTTC. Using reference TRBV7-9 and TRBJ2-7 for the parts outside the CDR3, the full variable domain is DTGVSQNPRHKITKRGQNVTFRCDPISEHNRLYWYRQTLGQGPEFLTYFQNEAQLEKSRLLSDRFSAERPKGSFSTLEIQRTEQGDSAMYLCASSLGPQGSYEQYFGPGTRLTVT.

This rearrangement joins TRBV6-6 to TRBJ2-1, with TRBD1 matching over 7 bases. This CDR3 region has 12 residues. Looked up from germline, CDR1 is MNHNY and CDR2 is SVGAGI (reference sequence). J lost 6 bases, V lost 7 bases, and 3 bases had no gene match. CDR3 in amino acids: CASTPGGNEQFF. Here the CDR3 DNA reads TGTGCCAGCACCCCAGGGGGCAATGAGCAGTTCTTC.